This is a list of T cell receptor beta chains from one sample in a study of blood T cell repertoires in COVID-19. Produced via immunoSEQ multiplex PCR; TCRdb's table is partial and in-frame only. Seen here are about 320,000 clones, 85% observed once, and the top ten hold approximately 1.9%. What was sequenced was PBMCs or T cells enriched from blood (not recorded which). These receptors all come from a woman aged 25 to 39 who had been exposed to COVID-19. Both conserved end residues are part of each CDR3. The order of the fields is D gene, CDR3 length, clone size, V gene, J gene, CDR3 DNA, CDR3 protein. D genes are given only for firm matches. The size field is filled for only some rows; it gives once, few, many or a size class.

>NA|14|NA|TRBV18|TRBJ1-4
TGTGCCAGCTCGCGCACCTCAACTAATGAAAAACTGTTTTTT
CASSRTSTNEKLFF
>NA|15|NA|TRBV21-1|TRBJ2-7
TGTGCCAGCAGCATGACCGGGACAGGGAGCTACGAGCAGTACTTC
CASSMTGTGSYEQYF
>NA|15|NA|TRBV7-3|TRBJ2-3
TGTGCCAGCAGCTTATCGGGTCCTAGCACAGATACGCAGTATTTT
CASSLSGPSTDTQYF
>NA|15|once|TRBV11-2|TRBJ2-2
TGTGCCAGCAGCTTAGGGCAGCGAAACACCGGGGAGCTGTTTTTT
CASSLGQRNTGELFF
>TRBD1|13|NA|TRBV7-3|TRBJ1-6
TGTGCCAGCAGCTTAGGGACAGGCTCACCCCTCCACTTT
CASSLGTGSPLHF
>NA|11|NA|TRBV6-6|TRBJ1-2
TGTGCCTCCCTAGACAGTGGGGGCTACACCTTC
CASLDSGGYTF
>TRBD2|16|NA|TRBV6-5|TRBJ2-1
TGTGCCAGCAGTTCCCCCGGCGTAGCGGGAAGCAATGAGCAGTTCTTC
CASSSPGVAGSNEQFF
>NA|12|once|TRBV5-4|TRBJ2-1
TGTGCCAGCAGCCCCAGGAACAATGAGCAGTTCTTC
CASSPRNNEQFF
>TRBD2|15|NA|TRBV5-1|TRBJ2-1
TGCGCCAGCAGATTCCTAGCGGGAGTTTACAATGAGCAGTTCTTC
CASRFLAGVYNEQFF
>NA|12|once|TRBV12-3/TRBV12-4|TRBJ1-5
TGTGCCAGCCAATACCCTCCAGGCTCCAAGCATTTT
CASQYPPGSKHF
>TRBD1|15|NA|TRBV15|TRBJ1-5
TGTGCCACCAGCAGGGACAGGGTTAGCAATCAGCCCCAGCATTTT
CATSRDRVSNQPQHF
>NA|14|once|TRBV28|TRBJ1-2
TGTGCCAGCAGTTTATCCCCAGGGAACTATGGCTACACCTTC
CASSLSPGNYGYTF
>NA|14|NA|TRBV30|TRBJ1-1
TGTGCCTGGATGTCCCGGGGGGGATTGACTGAAGCTTTCTTT
CAWMSRGGLTEAFF
>NA|20|NA|TRBV21-1|TRBJ2-3
TGTGCCAGCAGCAAAGCCGGGCCCCGACGACTAGCGGCTTCCACAGATACGCAGTATTTT
CASSKAGPRRLAASTDTQYF
>TRBD1|15|NA|TRBV30|TRBJ2-2
TGTGCCTGGAGTCGGGGACAGGGTCACACCGGGGAGCTGTTTTTT
CAWSRGQGHTGELFF
>NA|15|NA|TRBV19|TRBJ2-1
TGTGCCAGTACCGACCGGAGGGGACGTAGAAATGAGCAGTTCTTC
CASTDRRGRRNEQFF
>TRBD1|16|once|TRBV6-5|TRBJ1-2
TGTGCCAGCAGTTACGAGGGACAGGGTTTCAACTATGGCTACACCTTC
CASSYEGQGFNYGYTF
>NA|14|NA|TRBV7-8|TRBJ1-6
TGTGCCAGCAGCTTCTCCAGGGTCGGTTCACCCCTCCACTTT
CASSFSRVGSPLHF
>NA|19|NA|TRBV7-3|TRBJ1-2
TGTGCCAGCAGCTTAACGTTCGGACGTGTTCAGGGGCATAGGGATGGCTACACCTTC
CASSLTFGRVQGHRDGYTF
>TRBD1|16|NA|TRBV5-1|TRBJ2-7
TGCGCCAGCAGCTTGGAGCCCGGGACAGGTACCTACGAGCAGTACTTC
CASSLEPGTGTYEQYF
>TRBD1|16|NA|TRBV18|TRBJ2-7
TGTGCCAGCTCACCACCTGTCCAGGGGGTTATCTACGAGCAGTACTTC
CASSPPVQGVIYEQYF
>TRBD1|19|NA|TRBV3-1/TRBV3-2|TRBJ2-2
TGTGCCAGCAGCCAACGGACAGGCATGAACCCCTCTAACACCGGGGAGCTGTTTTTT
CASSQRTGMNPSNTGELFF
>NA|14|NA|TRBV6-5|TRBJ1-2
TGTGCCAGCGGAACCCCATGGGGAGGCGGGGGCTACACCTTC
CASGTPWGGGGYTF
>NA|16|NA|TRBV30|TRBJ1-6
TGTGCCTGGAGTGTACCCACCCCCTTCAGGGATTCACCCCTCCACTTT
CAWSVPTPFRDSPLHF
>TRBD1|16|NA|TRBV11-2|TRBJ2-7
TGTGCCAGCAGCTGGAGACAGGGGATTGTTTCCTACGAGCAGTACTTC
CASSWRQGIVSYEQYF
>NA|17|NA|TRBV7-9|TRBJ2-1
TGTGCCAGCAGCTCTAGACTGGGGGCGACAGGCTACAATGAGCAGTTCTTC
CASSSRLGATGYNEQFF
>TRBD1|14|NA|TRBV5-6|TRBJ1-2
TGTGCCAGCAGTTTGACAGGGGGCGCGGATGGCTACACCTTC
CASSLTGGADGYTF
>TRBD2|16|NA|TRBV4-3|TRBJ2-5
TGCGCCAGCAGCCGGACTAGCGGGGGGGTTCGAGAGACCCAGTACTTC
CASSRTSGGVRETQYF
>NA|17|NA|TRBV25-1|TRBJ2-1
TGTGCCAGCAGTTCCCGACATTTAATGAGCTCCTACAATGAGCAGTTCTTC
CASSSRHLMSSYNEQFF
>NA|15|few|TRBV5-1|TRBJ1-1
TGCGCCAGCAGCTTGGTAAGCTATAACAGGGCTGAAGCTTTCTTT
CASSLVSYNRAEAFF
>TRBD2|16|NA|TRBV19|TRBJ2-1
TGTGCCAGTAGCCCTAACTTGGGACTAGGGGTCGATGAGCAGTTCTTC
CASSPNLGLGVDEQFF
>TRBD2|16|NA|TRBV5-1|TRBJ2-5
TGCGCCAGCAGCCTAGGGACTAGCGGGATAGGAGAGACCCAGTACTTC
CASSLGTSGIGETQYF
>NA|15|NA|TRBV5-1|TRBJ2-7
TGCGCCAGCAGCATAGAAGGGGCTCACCCCTACGAGCAGTACTTC
CASSIEGAHPYEQYF
>TRBD1|12|NA|TRBV28|TRBJ2-2
TGTGCCAGCCGAACAGGGGGCGGGGAGCTGTTTTTT
CASRTGGGELFF
>NA|13|NA|TRBV28|TRBJ2-2
TGTGCCAGCAGAAAACACAGCACCGGGGAGCTGTTTTTT
CASRKHSTGELFF
>TRBD2|17|few|TRBV7-6|TRBJ2-1
TGTGCCAGCAGCTTACGGTGGACTAGCGGGGGTGACAATGAGCAGTTCTTC
CASSLRWTSGGDNEQFF
>NA|17|NA|TRBV27|TRBJ1-2
TGTGCCAGCAGTTTAAGTATTGGGAGGGTCCCCCTCTATGGCTACACCTTC
CASSLSIGRVPLYGYTF
>TRBD2|14|NA|TRBV18|TRBJ2-1
TGTGCCAGCTCACCATTTGGGGGGGGGAATGAGCAGTTCTTC
CASSPFGGGNEQFF
>TRBD2|19|NA|TRBV7-4|TRBJ2-7
TGTGCCAGCAGCCGCGAGCCGGATAGCGGGGGAGCCGAAAGGAACGAGCAGTACTTC
CASSREPDSGGAERNEQYF
>NA|12|NA|TRBV19|TRBJ1-2
TGTGCCAGTAGTTACGGGAATGATGGCTACACCTTC
CASSYGNDGYTF
>NA|13|NA|TRBV30|TRBJ1-6
TGTGCCTCCTCCCCGGGGGACAATTCACCCCTCCACTTT
CASSPGDNSPLHF
>TRBD2|13|NA|TRBV7-9|TRBJ2-7
TGTGCCAGCAGCTTCGGACCGGGAGGGGTGGAGTACTTC
CASSFGPGGVEYF
>TRBD1|14|NA|TRBV12-5|TRBJ1-4
TGTGCTAGTGCTTTGGGGACAGGCCTGGGAAAACTGTTTTTT
CASALGTGLGKLFF
>NA|16|NA|TRBV6-2/TRBV6-3|TRBJ2-5
TGTGCCAGCAGTTACCTAGAAACGAGGTCCCAAGAGACCCAGTACTTC
CASSYLETRSQETQYF
>TRBD2|15|NA|TRBV28|TRBJ2-2
TGTGCCAGCAGTTTTTCTAGCGGGAGGGTCGGGGAGCTGTTTTTT
CASSFSSGRVGELFF
>TRBD1|14|NA|TRBV18|TRBJ1-1
TGTGCCAGCTCACCCCAGGGGGGTAACACTGAAGCTTTCTTT
CASSPQGGNTEAFF
>TRBD1|14|few|TRBV7-8|TRBJ2-7
TGTGCCAGCAGCTCCCTAGGACAGGTCGACGAGCAGTACTTC
CASSSLGQVDEQYF
>NA|16|NA|TRBV7-9|TRBJ1-5
TGTGCCAGCAGCTTAAATACGGGGGGTGGCAATCAGCCCCAGCATTTT
CASSLNTGGGNQPQHF
>NA|15|few|TRBV19|TRBJ1-5
TGTGCCAGTAGTATATCGTGGGGGGGCAATCAGCCCCAGCATTTT
CASSISWGGNQPQHF
>NA|15|NA|TRBV11-2|TRBJ2-5
TGTGCCAGCAGCTTAGGCTTCCAGGGCCAAGAGACCCAGTACTTC
CASSLGFQGQETQYF